A single sample gave rise to the 17 T cell receptor beta chains below, sequenced in a study of beta chain features in type 1 diabetes. Reverse transcription of all isolated RNA meant that expressed TCRB transcripts were sequenced. The assay was immunoSEQ multiplex PCR, and TCRdb's table has in-frame clones only and misses some. The sample includes around 250,000 clones, about 13% seen only once; the top ten take 0.017%. General study points: A moderate, significant TCRB CDR3 shortening appeared in type 1 diabetes across four CD4+ subsets.

The antigens these receptors bind are not known. Sample: naive CD4+ T cells from blood. The receptors were gathered from a man aged 25-40 years with type 1 diabetes.

This clone was detected a few times. The rearrangement uses TRBV18 and TRBJ2-4, with TRBD1 matching 7 bases. J was trimmed by 0 bases and V by 3 bases; bases with no gene match: 5. CDR1 KGHSH and CDR2 LQKENI come from the germline V gene. CDR3 length equals 16 residues. In nucleotides, the CDR3 is TGTGCCAGCTCACCCCCGGGACAGCTAGCCAAAAACATTCAGTACTTC. This translates into CASSPPGQLAKNIQYF. Using reference TRBV18 and TRBJ2-4 for the parts outside the CDR3, the full variable domain is NAGVMQNPRHLVRRRGQEARLRCSPMKGHSHVYWYRQLPEEGLKFMVYLQKENIIDESGMPKERFSAEFPKEGPSILRIQQVVRGDSAAYFCASSPPGQLAKNIQYFGAGTRLSVL.

V and J are TRBV6-1 and TRBJ2-3; D is ambiguous. This CDR3 spans 15 amino acids. The V gene's germline CDR1 is MNHNS and CDR2 SASEGT. The V end was cut by 6 bases, the J end by 0 bases, with 13 bases between. The chain's CDR3 is CASSPIVTSTDTQYF. The CDR3 bases are TGTGCCAGCAGCCCTATTGTAACTAGCACAGATACGCAGTATTTT.

The J gene is TRBJ2-6, the V gene TRBV7-2; no clear D gene. The CDR3 is 14 amino acids. CDR1 is SGHTA and CDR2 is FQGNSA in the germline V gene. V lost 5 bases and J 0 bases, leaving 5 bases between the germline ends. The CDR3: CASSQNSGANVLTF. The CDR3 DNA follows: TGTGCCAGCAGCCAGAACTCTGGGGCCAACGTCCTGACTTTC. Looking up the rest from reference TRBV7-2 and TRBJ2-6 gives the full variable domain: GAGVSQSPSNKVTEKGKDVELRCDPISGHTALYWYRQSLGQGLEFLIYFQGNSAPDKSGLPSDRFSAERTGGSVSTLTIQRTQQEDSAVYLCASSQNSGANVLTFGAGSRLTVL.

This sequence joins TRBV4-3 and TRBJ1-5, with D uncertain. This CDR3 region has 13 residues. The germline V and J ends were trimmed by 0 bases and 9 bases, with 9 bases remaining between them. Germline-derived CDR1 and CDR2 are LGHNA and YSLEER. CDR3 bases: TGCGCCAGCAGCCAAGAACGGGGAAGGCCCCAGCATTTT. Its translation is CASSQERGRPQHF.

The CDR3 DNA is TGTGCCACCAGCATCAGGGGTTGGTATGGCTACACCTTC. It yields the protein CATSIRGWYGYTF. The genes are TRBV15 and TRBJ1-2; D is perhaps TRBD1 (6 bases). Germline V gene data show CDR1 as LNHNV and CDR2 as YYDKDF (reference sequence). The CDR3 contains 13 residues. Trimming left V 4 bases short and J 5 bases short, with 11 bases between.

V and J are TRBV4-1 and TRBJ1-3; D is perhaps TRBD1 (6 bases). Trimming took off 2 bases at V and 0 bases at J, with 11 bases between the two ends. The germline V gene encodes CDR1 MGHRA and CDR2 YSYEKL. CDR3 length: 16 residues. CDR3 sequence (DNA): TGCGCCAGCAGCCAAACAGGGCTTCTCTCTGGAAACACCATATATTTT. It translates to CASSQTGLLSGNTIYF.

In this sample, this clone turned up a few times. J is TRBJ2-1 and V is TRBV28; TRBD2 matches 8 bases. After removal of 3 bases from V and 8 bases from J, the junction contained 9 bases not matched to a gene. This CDR3 has 15 amino acids. Germline values: CDR1 MDHEN, CDR2 SYDVKM. CDR3 nucleotide sequence: TGTGCCAGCAGTTTTACGGGAGGGTATGACTATGAGCAGTTCTTC. The encoded protein is CASSFTGGYDYEQFF.

The sample holds a few counts of this clone. Additional DNA sequences in this sample encode the identical CDR3. The rearrangement joins TRBV7-2 to TRBJ1-2; D might be TRBD1 (6 bases). The germline V gene encodes CDR1 SGHTA and CDR2 FQGNSA. The CDR3 length is 13 residues. Trimming took off 3 bases at V and 2 bases at J, with 7 bases between the two ends. The CDR3: CASSLQGNYGYTF. The DNA of the CDR3 is TGTGCCAGCAGCTTGCAGGGGAACTATGGCTACACCTTC.

Written as DNA, the CDR3 is TGCGCCAGCAGCTTGTCAGGGGGGAACACTGAAGCTTTCTTT. This codes for CASSLSGGNTEAFF. This rearrangement joins TRBV5-1 to TRBJ1-1, with 7 bases identical to TRBD1. The germline CDR1 and CDR2 sequences are SGHRS and YFSETQ. V dropped 1 base and J dropped 1; count of bases not matched to a gene: 1. CDR3 size: 14 residues.

This chain connects TRBV2 to TRBJ2-7; TRBD2 might be the D (6 bases). Germline lookup yields CDR1 SNHLY and CDR2 FYNNEI. The CDR3 consists of 11 residues. V was clipped by 7 bases and J by 12 bases, with 16 bases between them. The CDR3 sequence: CASKRPSGLYF. The CDR3 nucleotides read TGTGCCAGCAAGCGACCCAGCGGGTTGTACTTC.

The V gene is TRBV7-2, the J gene TRBJ2-5; TRBD1 matches at 11 bases. CDR1 is SGHTA, CDR2 FQGNSA, per germline. CDR3 length: 14 amino acids. The junction had 1 base not matched to a gene; V was cut back by 5 bases and J by 2 bases. The CDR3 reads CASSRDRGQETQYF. The CDR3 nucleotides are TGTGCCAGCAGCCGGGACAGGGGGCAAGAGACCCAGTACTTC.

This clone was detected only a few times. The gene calls are TRBV7-9 and TRBJ1-2; D is unresolved. V shed 3 bases and J shed 8 bases, with 10 bases lying between them. Germline V gene lookup returns CDR1 SEHNR and CDR2 FQNEAQ (reference sequence). This CDR3 is 12 amino acids long. In DNA, the CDR3 is TGTGCCAGCAGCTTTTCGGGGAACGGCTACACCTTC. Encoded protein: CASSFSGNGYTF.

A remark on this clone: An end of the junction does not agree with germline; a read error may underlie this. V usage is TRBV11-2 and J usage is TRBJ2-7, with a tentative D call TRBD1 (6 bases). This CDR3 region has 14 residues. The germline V gene encodes CDR1 SGHAT and CDR2 FQNNGV. CDR3 residues: CASSLSTGSSEQYF. The CDR3 DNA reads TGTGCCAGCAGCTTATCGACAGGATCCTCCGAGCAGTACTTC.

This clone has at least ten counts. The rearrangement uses TRBV4-3 and TRBJ1-2; D call uncertain. The germline V and J ends were trimmed by 1 base and 4 bases, with 7 bases remaining between them. The V gene's germline CDR1 is LGHNA and CDR2 YSLEER. The CDR3 has 13 amino acids. CDR3 coding DNA: TGCGCCAGCAGCCAAGTGCACTCCTATGGCTACACCTTC. Its protein is CASSQVHSYGYTF.

This clone was observed a few times. V and J are TRBV2 and TRBJ1-4; 8 nucleotides line up with TRBD1. The CDR3 length is 14 residues. Germline CDR1 is SNHLY and CDR2 is FYNNEI. V lost 6 bases and J lost 5; bases outside the gene matches: 5. The CDR3 sequence is CASRRQGTNEKLFF. CDR3 nucleotides: TGTGCCAGCAGGAGACAGGGGACGAATGAAAAACTGTTTTTT.

Only a few counts were recorded for this clone. This chain uses TRBV11-2 with TRBJ1-2; 7 bases match TRBD1. This CDR3 contains 14 residues. V shed 5 bases, J shed 7 bases, and the junction held 10 bases outside the gene matches. Looked up from germline, CDR1 is SGHAT and CDR2 is FQNNGV. The CDR3 sequence is CASSKSDRAGGYTF. CDR3 nucleotides: TGTGCCAGCAGCAAATCAGACAGGGCAGGTGGCTACACCTTC. Variable domain in full (rest from reference TRBV11-2 and TRBJ1-2): EAGVAQSPRYKIIEKRQSVAFWCNPISGHATLYWYQQILGQGPKLLIQFQNNGVVDDSQLPKDRFSAERLKGVDSTLKIQPAKLEDSAVYLCASSKSDRAGGYTFGSGTRLTVV.

The genes are TRBV27 and TRBJ1-2, with TRBD1 as a possible D gene (6 bases). The CDR3 consists of 14 residues. Trimming pared 5 bases from V and 3 bases from J, leaving 13 bases between. Germline V lookup: CDR1 MNHEY, CDR2 SMNVEV (reference sequence). This CDR3 reads CASSEDRSYYGYTF. The CDR3, as DNA: TGTGCCAGCAGTGAAGACAGGTCATACTATGGCTACACCTTC.